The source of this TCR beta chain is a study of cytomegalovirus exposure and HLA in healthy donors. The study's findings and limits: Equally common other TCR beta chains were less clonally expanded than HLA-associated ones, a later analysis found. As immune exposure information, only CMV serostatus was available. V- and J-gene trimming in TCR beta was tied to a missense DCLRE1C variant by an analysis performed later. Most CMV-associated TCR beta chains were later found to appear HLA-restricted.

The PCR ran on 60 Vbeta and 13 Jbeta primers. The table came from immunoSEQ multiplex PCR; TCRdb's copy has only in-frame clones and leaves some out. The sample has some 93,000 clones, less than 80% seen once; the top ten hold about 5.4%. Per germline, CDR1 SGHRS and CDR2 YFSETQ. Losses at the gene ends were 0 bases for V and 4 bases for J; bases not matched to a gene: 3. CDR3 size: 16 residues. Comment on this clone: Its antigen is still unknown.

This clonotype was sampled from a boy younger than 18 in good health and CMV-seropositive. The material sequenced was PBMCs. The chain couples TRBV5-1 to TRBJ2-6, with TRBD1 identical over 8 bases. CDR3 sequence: CASSLAGGDGANVLTF. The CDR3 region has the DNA TGCGCCAGCAGCTTGGCAGGGGGCGACGGGGCCAACGTCCTGACTTTC. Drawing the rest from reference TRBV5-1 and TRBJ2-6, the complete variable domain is KAGVTQTPRYLIKTRGQQVTLSCSPISGHRSVSWYQQTPGQGLQFLFEYFSETQRNKGNFPGRFSGRQFSNSRSEMNVSTLELGDSALYLCASSLAGGDGANVLTFGAGSRLTVL.